The 29 T cell receptor beta chains below all came from one sample that was sequenced in a study of blood T cell repertoires in COVID-19. Data came from immunoSEQ multiplex PCR; TCRdb stores just in-frame clones and leaves some out. The table shows 70,000 to 100,000 clones, with about 91% occurring only once. The specimen was peripheral blood. All receptors derive from a woman between 65 and 79 years old with acute or convalescent COVID-19.

V and J are TRBV28 and TRBJ1-1, with no clear D. The germline V and J ends were trimmed by 6 bases and 5 bases, with 13 bases remaining between them. Germline CDR1 and CDR2: MDHEN and SYDVKM. The CDR3 contains 13 residues. The CDR3 spells CASRTAGRTEAFF. CDR3 nucleotide sequence: TGTGCCAGCAGGACTGCGGGGAGAACTGAAGCTTTCTTT.

The CDR3 sequence: CASSQDLGVGLFF. In DNA form, the CDR3 reads TGTGCCAGCAGCCAAGATCTCGGGGTTGGTTTGTTCTTC. V usage is TRBV4-2 and J usage is TRBJ2-1; maybe TRBD2 (5 bases). CDR3 length: 13 amino acids. V was shortened by 0 bases and J by 15 bases, with 15 bases between the two germline ends. Germline-derived CDR1 and CDR2 are LGHNA and YNFKEQ.

The chain employs TRBV7-8 and TRBJ2-1; 9 nucleotides agree with TRBD2. The CDR3 is made up of 14 amino acids. V trimming: 7 bases; J trimming: 7 bases; junction bases outside the gene matches: 8. From germline, CDR1 is SGHVS and CDR2 FQNEAQ. This chain's CDR3 is CASTISGSLNEQFF. The CDR3 DNA reads as TGTGCCAGCACAATTAGCGGGAGTTTGAATGAGCAGTTCTTC.

V is TRBV27 and J is TRBJ2-3, with a tentative D call TRBD2 (5 bases). The germline V gene has CDR1 MNHEY and CDR2 SMNVEV (reference sequence). The CDR3 runs to 15 residues. Trimming cost V 3 bases and J 2 bases, with 12 bases left between them. The CDR3 DNA is TGTGCCAGCAGTTTTGCTAGCAGTTACACAGATACGCAGTATTTT. The encoded protein is CASSFASSYTDTQYF.

J is TRBJ2-3 and V is TRBV5-6; 7 bases are a match to TRBD1. Germline CDR1 and CDR2: SGHDT and YYEEEE. V lost 2 bases to trimming and J lost 1 base; unmatched junction nucleotides: 7. The CDR3 length is 16 residues. The CDR3 spells CASSLGPGGGTDTQYF. CDR3 DNA sequence: TGTGCCAGCAGCTTAGGCCCAGGGGGAGGCACAGATACGCAGTATTTT. The full variable domain, with the rest looked up from reference TRBV5-6 and TRBJ2-3, is DAGVTQSPTHLIKTRGQQVTLRCSPKSGHDTVSWYQQALGQGPQFIFQYYEEEERQRGNFPDRFSGHQFPNYSSELNVNALLLGDSALYLCASSLGPGGGTDTQYFGPGTRLTVL.

CDR3 sequence reads: CASNSGTGGRNTEAFF. CDR3 DNA: TGTGCCAGCAACTCCGGGACAGGGGGAAGGAACACTGAAGCTTTCTTT. V is TRBV11-1 and J is TRBJ1-1; 11 bases are a match to TRBD1. The germline V gene encodes CDR1 SGHAT and CDR2 FQDESV (reference sequence). There are 16 residues in the CDR3. Unmatched junction bases numbered 8, after V lost 7 bases and J lost 1 base.

The V gene is TRBV18, the J gene TRBJ2-5, with D hard to call. Germline CDR1 reads KGHSH; CDR2 reads LQKENI. The CDR3 length is 14 residues. Trimming pared 0 bases from V and 1 base from J, leaving 6 bases between. CDR3 residues: CASSPPLTQETQYF. In nucleotides, the CDR3 is TGTGCCAGCTCACCACCGCTAACCCAAGAGACCCAGTACTTC.

The chain recombines TRBV5-1 with TRBJ2-3; the D is unclear. The CDR3 runs to 15 residues. The germline gives CDR1 SGHRS, CDR2 YFSETQ. Trimming pared 0 bases from V and 0 bases from J, leaving 8 bases between. The CDR3 spells CASSLEASSTDTQYF. CDR3 nucleotide sequence: TGCGCCAGCAGCTTGGAAGCCTCTAGCACAGATACGCAGTATTTT.

This sequence joins TRBV25-1 and TRBJ2-7, with 7 bases identical to TRBD2. This CDR3 is 14 amino acids long. V gave up 7 bases and J gave up 0 bases; unmatched junction bases: 6. Germline V gene lookup returns CDR1 MGHDK and CDR2 SYGVNS. The CDR3 protein is CASNPSGSSYEQYF. DNA of the CDR3: TGTGCCAGCAATCCTAGCGGAAGCTCCTACGAGCAGTACTTC.

The gene calls are TRBV29-1 and TRBJ1-2, with 10 nucleotides matching TRBD1. CDR1 and CDR2 from the germline V gene are SQVTM and ANQGSEA. The trim removed 7 bases at V and 4 bases at J, leaving 3 bases unmatched. The CDR3 runs to 12 residues. The CDR3: CSARQGAYGYTF. The CDR3 DNA follows: TGCAGCGCGAGACAGGGGGCCTATGGCTACACCTTC.

The J gene is TRBJ1-2, the V gene TRBV10-3, with 8 bases that match TRBD1. J lost 3 bases, V lost 2 bases, and 11 bases had no gene match. Germline V lookup: CDR1 ENHRY, CDR2 SYGVKD. CDR3 length equals 17 residues. This CDR3 is CAISERGTGGGDYGYTF. The CDR3 DNA sequence: TGTGCCATCAGTGAGAGGGGGACAGGAGGAGGGGACTATGGCTACACCTTC.

V is TRBV5-6 and J is TRBJ2-6, with D possibly matching TRBD1 (5 bases). From germline, CDR1 is SGHDT and CDR2 YYEEEE. Trimming left V 4 bases short and J 0 bases short, with 14 bases between. The CDR3 runs to 17 residues. CDR3 region: CASSPLTGFSGANVLTF. For the CDR3, the DNA is TGTGCCAGCAGCCCTCTTACAGGATTCTCTGGGGCCAACGTCCTGACTTTC.

The CDR3 nucleotides are TGTGCCAGCAGCAGACGTAGCGGGAGCCTTAACGAGCAGTACTTC. This sequence encodes CASSRRSGSLNEQYF. The chain links TRBV5-4 to TRBJ2-7; 9 bases align to TRBD2. The CDR3 covers 15 residues. The junction had 10 bases not matched to a gene; V was cut back by 4 bases and J by 5 bases. The germline gives CDR1 SGHNT, CDR2 YYREEE (reference sequence).

This chain uses TRBV12-5 with TRBJ2-1; 15 nucleotides match TRBD2. J was trimmed by 6 bases and V by 6 bases; bases with no gene match: 6. Per germline, CDR1 LGHNT and CDR2 FRNRAP. This CDR3 region has 16 residues. The CDR3 DNA sequence: TGTGCTAGTGGCCGAGGACTAGCGGGAGGGAGCAATGAGCAGTTCTTC. Its protein product is CASGRGLAGGSNEQFF.

The chain carries TRBV2 and TRBJ2-5; 7 positions agree with TRBD1. Germline assignment: CDR1 SNHLY and CDR2 FYNNEI. The CDR3 is 15 amino acids. V shed 6 bases, J shed 3 bases, and the junction held 10 bases outside the gene matches. CDR3 nucleotide sequence: TGTGCCAGCAGCGAAAGGGGGCGCAGAGAAGAGACCCAGTACTTC. Protein product: CASSERGRREETQYF.

V is TRBV19 and J is TRBJ2-3, with D hard to call. This CDR3 has 14 amino acids. Germline loops: CDR1 LNHDA, CDR2 SQIVND (reference sequence). V shed 5 bases and J shed 6 bases, with 15 bases lying between them. The CDR3 DNA sequence: TGTGCCAGTAGTGGGCCTCCTTTCTTCGATACGCAGTATTTT. Translation: CASSGPPFFDTQYF.

The rearrangement links TRBV2 to TRBJ2-5; a weak D match, TRBD1 (6 bases). This CDR3 has 17 residues. Trimming shortened V by 8 bases and J by 1 base, and 23 bases separated the two germline ends. Germline-derived CDR1 and CDR2 are SNHLY and FYNNEI. This CDR3 is CASGTGTNNLLQETQYF. The CDR3 bases are TGTGCCAGCGGAACCGGGACAAACAACCTCCTCCAAGAGACCCAGTACTTC.

The chain links TRBV3-1 (or the pseudogene TRBV3-2) to TRBJ1-5; the D is unclear. Trimming pared 4 bases from V and 5 bases from J, leaving 9 bases between. CDR3 size: 13 residues. Germline V lookup: CDR1 LGHDT, CDR2 YNNKEL (reference sequence). CDR3 DNA: TGTGCCAGCAGCCCCAACGGTGATCAGCCCCAGCATTTT. It encodes CASSPNGDQPQHF.

The chain is built from TRBV7-2 and TRBJ1-6, with 10 bases matching TRBD1. CDR1 is SGHTA, CDR2 FQGNSA, per germline. The CDR3 contains 15 residues. Trimming cost V 4 bases and J 10 bases; bases outside gene matches: 7. The CDR3 here is CASSSGTGAGSPLHF. The CDR3 DNA sequence: TGTGCCAGCAGCTCCGGGACAGGGGCGGGATCACCCCTCCACTTT.

V usage is TRBV6-5 and J usage is TRBJ2-7, with D tentatively TRBD2 (6 bases). Germline V gene data show CDR1 as MNHEY and CDR2 as SVGAGI. The CDR3 loop spans 13 amino acids. Between the trimmed V and J ends, which lost 5 bases and 0 bases, there was a span of 8 bases. The CDR3 DNA reads as TGTGCCAGCAGTCGGGGGTCCTCCTACGAGCAGTACTTC. This encodes CASSRGSSYEQYF.

V gene TRBV5-1 combines with J gene TRBJ2-2, with D perhaps TRBD1 (5 bases). Trimming left V 0 bases short and J 5 bases short, with 8 bases between. The CDR3 consists of 14 residues. Germline CDR1 SGHRS, CDR2 YFSETQ. Here the CDR3 reads CASSLGQSTGELFF. CDR3 in DNA: TGCGCCAGCAGCTTGGGACAGTCGACCGGGGAGCTGTTTTTT.

The gene calls are TRBV7-9 and TRBJ1-1; D unclear. Deletions cut 1 base from V and 8 bases from J, with 11 bases between. The CDR3 has 13 amino acids. Germline V gives CDR1 SEHNR, CDR2 FQNEAQ (reference sequence). The CDR3 bases are TGTGCCAGCAGCTTAGGTCTGGGGAGAGAAGCTTTCTTT. Protein: CASSLGLGREAFF.

The chain has TRBV5-1 and TRBJ2-5, with 8 bases matching TRBD2. CDR1 is SGHRS, CDR2 YFSETQ, per germline. CDR3 size: 14 residues. With V trimmed by 4 bases and J by 5 bases, 7 bases remained unmatched. CDR3 loop: CASSPTSVGETQYF. The DNA for the CDR3 is TGCGCCAGCAGCCCGACTAGCGTGGGGGAGACCCAGTACTTC.

This chain links TRBV3-1 (or the pseudogene TRBV3-2) with TRBJ2-3; D remains unclear. CDR1 LGHDT and CDR2 YNNKEL come from the germline V gene (reference sequence). The CDR3 totals 15 residues. V gave up 4 bases and J gave up 4 bases, with 15 bases separating them. CDR3 loop: CASSLHRPGADTQYF. CDR3 DNA: TGTGCCAGCAGCCTACACAGACCTGGCGCAGATACGCAGTATTTT.

This chain links TRBV3-1 (or the pseudogene TRBV3-2) with TRBJ2-2, with TRBD1 identical over 7 bases. V shed 0 bases and J 6 bases; nucleotides not matched to a gene: 1. CDR3 size: 14 residues. The germline V gene has CDR1 LGHDT and CDR2 YNNKEL (reference sequence). Here the CDR3 reads CASSQEGGPGELFF. CDR3 coding DNA: TGTGCCAGCAGCCAAGAAGGGGGCCCCGGGGAGCTGTTTTTT.

The V gene is TRBV12-3 or TRBV12-4, the J gene TRBJ1-1; 9 bases fit TRBD1. V was pared by 6 bases and J by 7 bases, with 6 bases of the junction left unmatched. The CDR3 has 13 amino acids. The chain's CDR3 is CASRHRGRIEAFF. CDR3 sequence (DNA): TGTGCCAGCAGGCACAGGGGGCGTATTGAAGCTTTCTTT.

This clone was observed a single time. The chain carries TRBV6-5 and TRBJ1-2; perhaps TRBD1 as D (6 bases). The CDR3 has 13 amino acids. The V and J ends lost 6 bases and 4 bases respectively, with 12 bases between them. Germline lookup yields CDR1 MNHEY and CDR2 SVGAGI. The CDR3 nucleotides read TGTGCCAGCAGCTGGGACACCAGCTATGGCTACACCTTC. Translated: CASSWDTSYGYTF.

V gene TRBV9 combines with J gene TRBJ2-1; weak D call: TRBD1 (5 bases). Trimming took 0 bases from V and 5 from J, leaving 9 bases between them. This CDR3 contains 14 residues. Germline values: CDR1 SGDLS, CDR2 YYNGEE. CDR3 residues: CASSVGGIHNEQFF. CDR3 nucleotides: TGTGCCAGCAGCGTAGGGGGCATCCACAATGAGCAGTTCTTC.

The rearrangement joins TRBV21-1 to TRBJ2-7; the table assigns TRBD1, which was not confirmed against the DNA. TRBV21-1 is given as a pseudogene. This CDR3 region has 20 residues. This CDR3 reads CASTTVSRDRGRSSSYEQYF. DNA of the CDR3: TGTGCCAGCACCACAGTTTCCCGGGACAGGGGGCGAAGTTCCTCCTACGAGCAGTACTTC.